This TCR beta chain was observed in a study of blood T cells in healthy people across ages. The authors ran a second PCR of roughly 6 to 12 cycles using a sample-barcoded 5' primer and a J-beta primer mix. Tags on each cDNA molecule came from a template-switch adaptor with 12 random nucleotides. TCRdb reanalysed the 5' RACE reads using MiXCR and keeps one entry per CDR3 protein. The sample has about 780,000 distinct CDR3 sequences, more than 35% seen once. CDR3 size: 12 residues. Germline assignment: CDR1 MDHEN and CDR2 SYDVKM. V lost 11 bases to trimming and J lost 3 bases; unmatched junction nucleotides: 1.

This receptor was taken from an elderly man in good health. This rearrangement joins TRBV28 to TRBJ1-4; 9 bases line up with TRBD1. The sequenced material came from blood. The CDR3 region is CAGQGPNEKLFF. CDR3 in DNA: TGTGCCGGACAGGGGCCTAATGAAAAACTGTTTTTT.